This T cell receptor beta chain emerged from a study of T cell repertoires in urothelial bladder cancer (dated by TCRdb to the late 2010s). For the wider study: Of the roughly twelve resected lesions, three were clinically staged as cT0, three as cTa, three as cT1 and three as cT2 or greater. Some twelve patients with bladder lesions who were undergoing transurethral resection were prospectively identified. The study compared clonality of the TCR repertoire in bladder tumors against clonality in benign bladder inflammation. Approximately twelve resected bladder lesions were studied, comprising urothelial carcinoma (UC+) and benign (UC-) specimens.

The immunoSEQ assay was used to sequence the CDR3 region of the TCR beta chain. Concerning the study's data processing: For every specimen, the T-cell fraction, clonal dominance and maximum TCR clone frequency were calculated. This immuneACCESS table, as held by TCRdb, lists in-frame sequences with V and J called but not all clones. Of the missing ones, under half trace to an unresolved V gene in checked studies; the others have no known cause. The DNA was the basis for D and trimming; V, J and clone size are from that table. The sample table records 8,500 to 13,000 clones; 68% of these occur just once. Of the sample, 6.5% to 8.5% falls within the top ten clones. Specimens classed as benign (UC-) were resected bladder lesions that contained no urothelial carcinoma. At transurethral resection, specimens of the bladder lesions were collected and then stored at -80C. From bladder specimens obtained at transurethral resection, DNA was extracted.

The CDR1 and CDR2 encoded by the germline V gene (reference sequence) are SEHNR and FQNEAQ. Inclusive of the bounding cysteine and phenylalanine, the CDR3 is 14 residues long. Only CDR3 DNA remains: 42 bases, in frame from the first base. A distance of 23 bases separates the germline ends of V and J, which lose 5 bases and 16 bases respectively. Study-wide findings and limitations: The median percentage of tumor infiltrating lymphocytes was 2% in carcinoma specimens and around 11% in benign specimens. In carcinoma specimens, up to roughly 15% of infiltrating lymphocytes were accounted for by a single T-cell clone, compared with more than 1.5% in benign specimens. Fewer T cells were found in urothelial carcinoma specimens than in benign specimens, with medians of about 5,000 and 25,000, respectively.

As for this clone: Its antigen is not yet known. Per-base qualities were not stored, and no clone one base away is much larger.

The receptor's source is a human donor with a benign inflammatory bladder lesion. The sequencing input was tumor-infiltrating cells from bladder cancer. The chain links TRBV7-9 with TRBJ1-4; the D gene is not confidently resolved. Read as DNA, the sequence is TGTGCCAGCAGCCCAACAGACCCCCGCGACCCCCCGTTTTTT. Protein translation: CASSPTDPRDPPFF.